This T cell receptor beta chain was sequenced during a study of blood T cell repertoires in COVID-19. Turning to the study itself: Spain, Italy and the United States supplied samples that represented acute and convalescent COVID-19. PBMCs, B-cell-depleted T cells, or T cells provided the cDNA or gDNA that made up the material.

This clone was seen once. CDR3 length equals 15 residues. Germline-derived CDR1 and CDR2 are MNHEY and SVGEGT. V was pared by 5 bases and J by 2 bases, with 6 bases of the junction left unmatched. In the authors' methods: Quantification of nucleated cells was approximated via reference gene primer amplification. This table comes from immunoSEQ multiplex PCR, and its TCRdb copy is limited to in-frame clones, with some not included. V and J calls and clone size are copied from that table; D and trimming were computed from the DNA. In the table there are 60,000 to 95,000 clones, roughly nine tenths of which are singletons.

This chain joins TRBV6-2 or TRBV6-3 and TRBJ1-5, with 7 bases fitting TRBD1. The sample was peripheral blood. The clonotype was recovered from a woman of 80 years or more with active or convalescent COVID-19. The CDR3 protein is CASSKTGPGNQPQHF. The DNA of the CDR3 is TGTGCCAGCAGTAAGACAGGGCCGGGCAATCAGCCCCAGCATTTT.